The 8 T cell receptor beta chains presented below share a single source sample, sequenced in a study of metastatic and nonmetastatic thyroid tumors. TCRdb re-called the PCR reads through MiXCR. The sample includes tens of thousands of clones, roughly 4% seen only once; the top ten take about 21%. All patients reached thyroid surgery having received no treatment beforehand. The specimen sequenced was blood. The receptors stem from a female donor with papillary thyroid cancer or a benign thyroid nodule (not recorded which). Some clones in this sample may be carry-over from other donors' samples.

V usage is TRBV24-1 and J usage is TRBJ2-3, with D possibly TRBD1 on 6 matching bases. The CDR3 runs 13 residues. The germline gives CDR1 KGHDR, CDR2 SFDVKD. V dropped 8 bases and J dropped 2 bases, with 10 bases sitting between them. CDR3 region: CATTDSITDTQYF. In DNA, the CDR3 is TGTGCCACCACGGACAGCATCACAGATACGCAGTATTTT.

This clone was counted many times. The gene calls are TRBV11-3 and TRBJ2-1, with 11 bases lining up with TRBD2. There are 18 residues in the CDR3. Germline V gene lookup returns CDR1 SGHNT and CDR2 YENEEA. Unmatched junction bases numbered 9, after V lost 5 bases and J lost 0 bases. Written as DNA, the CDR3 is TGTGCCAGCAGCCCAAGGACTAGCGGGTTGAGCTCCTACAATGAGCAGTTCTTC. As protein: CASSPRTSGLSSYNEQFF. Full variable domain (missing parts from reference TRBV11-3 and TRBJ2-1): EAGVVQSPRYKIIEKKQPVAFWCNPISGHNTLYWYLQNLGQGPELLIRYENEEAVDDSQLPKDRFSAERLKGVDSTLKIQPAELGDSAVYLCASSPRTSGLSSYNEQFFGPGTRLTVL.

The sample holds one count of this clone. This rearrangement joins TRBV20-1 to TRBJ2-1; the D is unclear. CDR1 DFQATT and CDR2 SNEGSKA come from the germline V gene (reference sequence). V was cut by 5 bases and J by 8 bases, with 13 bases left in between. The CDR3 consists of 12 residues. In DNA, the CDR3 is TGCAGTGCTCCAGGTCTCGTGGATGAGCAGTTCTTC. Protein: CSAPGLVDEQFF.

There are a few counts of this clone. The CDR3 sequence is CASNSDATNEKLFF. The CDR3 DNA reads TGTGCCAGCAACTCCGATGCAACTAATGAAAAACTGTTTTTT. The chain carries TRBV6-2 or TRBV6-3 and TRBJ1-4; D call uncertain. The CDR3 sequence is 14 residues long. Trimming shortened V by 7 bases and J by 0 bases, and 9 bases separated the two germline ends. Germline V gives CDR1 MNHEY, CDR2 SVGEGT.

This clone was counted at least ten times. The chain couples TRBV5-4 to TRBJ2-2; tentatively, D is TRBD1 (5 bases). V lost 5 bases, J lost 4 bases, and 9 bases lay in between. The CDR3 totals 13 residues. The V gene's germline CDR1 is SGHNT and CDR2 YYREEE (reference sequence). CDR3 DNA sequence: TGTGCCAGCAGTTTAACAGGCACCGGGGAGCTGTTTTTT. Protein: CASSLTGTGELFF. The full variable domain, with the rest looked up from reference TRBV5-4 and TRBJ2-2, is ETGVTQSPTHLIKTRGQQVTLRCSSQSGHNTVSWYQQALGQGPQFIFQYYREEENGRGNFPPRFSGLQFPNYSSELNVNALELDDSALYLCASSLTGTGELFFGEGSRLTVL.

This clone was counted many times. The genes are TRBV5-1 and TRBJ1-2; 8 bases match TRBD1. The CDR3 is made up of 13 amino acids. J was trimmed by 6 bases and V by 4 bases; bases with no gene match: 5. Germline CDR1 reads SGHRS; CDR2 reads YFSETQ. In nucleotides, the CDR3 is TGCGCCAGCAGCACCCCGGGACAGGATGGCTACACCTTC. Protein: CASSTPGQDGYTF.

This clone has ten or more counts. CDR3 sequence: CASSVVSLGGEQYF. The CDR3 bases are TGTGCCAGCAGCGTAGTTAGTTTAGGGGGAGAGCAGTACTTC. The chain recombines TRBV9 with TRBJ2-7, with D perhaps matching TRBD1 (6 bases). This CDR3 spans 14 amino acids. The germline V and J ends were trimmed by 0 bases and 7 bases, with 14 bases remaining between them. Germline CDR1 reads SGDLS; CDR2 reads YYNGEE.

At least ten counts were recorded for this clone. The V call is TRBV5-1, the J call TRBJ1-1; possibly TRBD1 for D (5 bases). The CDR3 contains 13 residues. V was shortened by 0 bases and J by 3 bases, with 6 bases between the two germline ends. Looked up from germline, CDR1 is SGHRS and CDR2 is YFSETQ. The CDR3 loop is CASSLARDTEAFF. The CDR3, as DNA: TGCGCCAGCAGCTTGGCCAGGGACACTGAAGCTTTCTTT.